The rows below give T cell receptor beta chains drawn from one sample of a study of blood T cell repertoires in COVID-19. The method was immunoSEQ multiplex PCR; TCRdb's version includes in-frame clones alone and lacks a portion of them. The sample contains about 160,000 clones, approximately 80% of which appear only once. The sequencing sample was made of peripheral blood. The receptors shown here come from an elderly woman with acute or convalescent COVID-19. Both conserved end residues are part of each CDR3. Fields, in order: J gene, V gene, D gene, clone size, CDR3 DNA, CDR3 protein. D genes are given only for firm matches. Size tells how often a clone was seen (once, few, many) or the class of an expanded clone, and some rows leave it out.

>TRBJ2-3|TRBV29-1|.|.
TGCAGCGTTGAGCCAGCGGGTAGCACAGATACGCAGTATTTT
CSVEPAGSTDTQYF
>TRBJ2-2|TRBV11-2|TRBD2|.
TGTGCCAGCAGCAGACCGAAAGGGGAGGGAGGGAACACCGGGGAGCTGTTTTTT
CASSRPKGEGGNTGELFF
>TRBJ2-1|TRBV5-1|.|.
TGCGCCAGCAGCTTTCGGGGAGATGAGCAGTTCTTC
CASSFRGDEQFF
>TRBJ2-7|TRBV2|.|.
TGTGCCAGCGATAGGGGAAGCGAGCAGTACTTC
CASDRGSEQYF
>TRBJ1-2|TRBV5-1|TRBD1|.
TGCGCCAGCAGCTTGGGGGGCACAGGGGTCCTGAACTATGGCTACACCTTC
CASSLGGTGVLNYGYTF
>TRBJ2-7|TRBV10-3|.|.
TGTGCCATCAGTGAAGACTCCGTAACCTACGAGCAGTACTTC
CAISEDSVTYEQYF
>TRBJ2-1|TRBV5-1|TRBD2|.
TGCGCCAGCAGCTCCGGCGGACTAGCGGGAGAGGGTCGTGAGCAGTTCTTC
CASSSGGLAGEGREQFF
>TRBJ2-2|TRBV6-5|TRBD2|few
TGTGCCAGCAGTTCCGCGGGAGGAGGTTACACCGGGGAGCTGTTTTTT
CASSSAGGGYTGELFF
>TRBJ1-1|TRBV25-1|TRBD1|once
TGTGCCAGCAGTGAGGCGGGACAGGGAAGCACTGAAGCTTTCTTT
CASSEAGQGSTEAFF
>TRBJ1-2|TRBV2|.|.
TGTGCCAGCAGTGATGAGGGTTATGGCTACACCTTC
CASSDEGYGYTF